The 3 T cell receptor beta chains presented below share a single source sample, sequenced in a study of blood T cells in healthy people across ages (dated by TCRdb to between 2014 and 2017). Libraries came from 5' RACE. A second PCR of roughly 7 to 12 cycles was performed with a sample-barcoded 5' primer and a J-beta primer mix. Using fastp at Q25 and MiXCR, TCRdb reprocessed the public reads and kept productive beta chains. Under each unique CDR3 protein, matching rows form one entry showing the most common genes and DNA. Counted in this sample were approximately 2,000,000 distinct CDR3 sequences; more than 35% of them appeared once. The ten largest clones add up to under 25% of the sample. Sequencing was done on a sample of blood. These receptors were obtained from a human donor in good health.

This clonotype turned up a few times. V and J are TRBV7-9 and TRBJ2-3; D unclear. The germline V gene encodes CDR1 SEHNR and CDR2 FQNEAQ (reference sequence). This CDR3 has 13 amino acids. Trimming stripped 3 bases from V and 4 bases from J, with 8 bases between. CDR3 sequence (DNA): TGTGCCAGCAGCTTTTTTCCCCCAGATACGCAGTATTTT. Translated: CASSFFPPDTQYF.

This clonotype appeared a single time. The V call is TRBV24-1, the J call TRBJ2-7; a weak D match, TRBD2 (5 bases). Deletions cut 5 bases from V and 6 bases from J, with 13 bases between. The CDR3 is 13 residues long. Germline CDR1 and CDR2: KGHDR and SFDVKD. This CDR3 reads CATSGRASFEQYF. Here the CDR3 DNA reads TGTGCCACCAGTGGGCGGGCTTCTTTCGAGCAGTACTTC.

This clonotype turned up a few times. The chain carries TRBV3-1 and TRBJ2-7, with 8 bases aligning to TRBD2. Germline V CDR1 and CDR2: LGHDT, YNNKEL (reference sequence). This CDR3 comprises 16 residues. Trimming at V came to 4 bases and at J to 4 bases, leaving 12 bases not matched to a gene. The CDR3 reads CASSRSFPGGAYEQYF. The CDR3 DNA is TGTGCCAGCAGCCGGAGTTTCCCGGGGGGGGCGTACGAGCAGTACTTC.